This T cell receptor beta chain was sequenced during a study of T cell changes during pregnancy in multiple sclerosis. CDR3 length: 17 residues. With V trimmed by 7 bases and J by 2 bases, 13 bases remained unmatched. Per the germline V gene, CDR1 is SGHAT and CDR2 is FQNNGV. Libraries were prepared by immunoSEQ multiplex PCR; TCRdb keeps only in-frame clonotypes and omits some of them. The table includes around 63,000 clones, 85% to 95% detected once. The material was CD8+ T cells from peripheral blood mononuclear cells, obtained in the third trimester of pregnancy. V usage is TRBV11-2 and J usage is TRBJ2-3; the match to TRBD2 covers 9 bases. The clonotype originates from a female donor in good health, enrolled as a control in a pregnancy study. CDR3 amino acids: CASNPGGLAGYTDTQYF. The CDR3 region has the DNA TGTGCCAGCAACCCGGGCGGGCTAGCGGGGTACACAGATACGCAGTATTTT. The full variable domain, in which reference TRBV11-2 and TRBJ2-3 provide the parts outside the CDR3, is EAGVAQSPRYKIIEKRQSVAFWCNPISGHATLYWYQQILGQGPKLLIQFQNNGVVDDSQLPKDRFSAERLKGVDSTLKIQPAKLEDSAVYLCASNPGGLAGYTDTQYFGPGTRLTVL.